The rows below give T cell receptor beta chains drawn from one sample of a study of shared clonotypes between healthy human individuals. The method was immunoSEQ multiplex PCR; TCRdb's version includes in-frame clones alone and lacks a portion of them. The data hold a few million clones, with approximately 94% observed a single time. Sequencing input: naive CD4+ T cells sorted from blood. Source of these receptors: a man younger than 35 in good health. The CDR3 runs from the conserved cysteine through the conserved F or W. D genes are given only for firm matches. Not every row has a clone size; where given, it reads once, few, many or a size class.

NA | TRBJ2-7 | NA | TRBV4-2 | TGTGCCAGCAGCCAAGAGTCGGATCGGGGGATCTCGGGGGAGCAGTACTTC | CASSQESDRGISGEQYF
NA | TRBJ1-2 | NA | TRBV7-9 | TGTGCCAGCAGCACAACCCGTATCGTACAGGGCTATGGCTACACCTTC | CASSTTRIVQGYGYTF
NA | TRBJ2-7 | TRBD2 | TRBV7-2 | TGTGCCAGCAGCTTAGACGCGGTATTTCCTAGCGGGACCTCCTACGAGCAGTACTTC | CASSLDAVFPSGTSYEQYF
NA | TRBJ1-2 | TRBD1 | TRBV6-5 | TGTGCCACGGGAGAGCAGGGGGCGCGGTCTGGCTACACCTTC | CATGEQGARSGYTF
once | TRBJ1-1 | NA | TRBV6-1 | TGTGCCAGCAGTGGGGGTAGGACTGAAGCTTTCTTT | CASSGGRTEAFF
NA | TRBJ2-7 | NA | TRBV29-1 | TGCAGCGGGGGAGGAGGGGCCTACGAGCAGTACTTC | CSGGGGAYEQYF
once | TRBJ2-2 | TRBD2 | TRBV5-4 | TGTGCCAGCAGCTGGGGAGGGCGGGGGGTGAACACCGGGGAGCTGTTTTTT | CASSWGGRGVNTGELFF
once | TRBJ2-7 | NA | TRBV2 | TGTGCCAGCAGTGAACAGAGAGAGCAGTACTTC | CASSEQREQYF
NA | TRBJ2-1 | NA | TRBV9 | TGTGCCAGCAGCGCCACCCATAGCGGAAGCTCCTACAATGAGCAGTTCTTC | CASSATHSGSSYNEQFF
NA | TRBJ1-2 | NA | TRBV19 | TGTGCCAGTAGTATCTCGGACCGATTCTATGGCTACACCTTC | CASSISDRFYGYTF
NA | TRBJ1-2 | NA | TRBV30 | TGTGCCTGGAGTGTGGGGGGCCGTGGCTACACCTTC | CAWSVGGRGYTF
NA | TRBJ1-2 | NA | TRBV7-8 | TGTGCCAGCAGCTCCGAAGGGGAGCCTCCTAACTATGGCTACACCTTC | CASSSEGEPPNYGYTF
NA | TRBJ1-4 | NA | TRBV30 | TGTGCCTGGAGGCCAGACAGGCAGAGGGAAAAACTGTTTTTT | CAWRPDRQREKLFF
once | TRBJ2-7 | TRBD1 | TRBV10-3 | TGTGCCTCAGGGGGACAGGACAACTCCTACGAGCAGTACTTC | CASGGQDNSYEQYF
NA | TRBJ2-1 | NA | TRBV4-1 | TGCGCCAGCAGCCACCCCGGAACTATGCGGGGCGAGCAGTTCTTC | CASSHPGTMRGEQFF
NA | TRBJ2-7 | NA | TRBV28 | TGTGCCAGCACCACACCCCAGGGGAAGGAACGGGACGAGCAGTACTTC | CASTTPQGKERDEQYF
NA | TRBJ2-3 | NA | TRBV15 | TGTGCCACCAGCAGAGATCCGCAAGATACGCAGTATTTT | CATSRDPQDTQYF
few | TRBJ2-1 | NA | TRBV7-9 | TGTGCCAGCAGCTTAGAGGGGAATGAGCAGTTCTTC | CASSLEGNEQFF
NA | TRBJ2-7 | NA | TRBV6-5 | TGTGCCAGCAGTTACTCCTCGGGGAACTACGAGCAGTACTTC | CASSYSSGNYEQYF
NA | TRBJ2-2 | NA | TRBV4-2 | TGTGCCAGCAGCCAAGAAATAGGGGGGTGGACCGGGGAGCTGTTTTTT | CASSQEIGGWTGELFF
NA | TRBJ1-1 | TRBD1 | TRBV29-1 | TGCAGCGTGGGGACAGGTTCAAGGAACACTGAAGCTTTCTTT | CSVGTGSRNTEAFF
few | TRBJ1-2 | NA | TRBV10-1 | TGCGCCAGCAGGCCGAGCGAGCGTCCCGAGGTCTATGGCTACACCTTC | CASRPSERPEVYGYTF
NA | TRBJ1-2 | TRBD1 | TRBV10-3 | TGTGCCACGACCGGACAGGGATTGGATGGCTACACCTTC | CATTGQGLDGYTF
NA | TRBJ2-7 | NA | TRBV5-8 | TGTGCCAGCAGCCGAGGGGAACTGGAAGAGCAGTACTTC | CASSRGELEEQYF
NA | TRBJ2-7 | NA | TRBV6-1 | TGTGCCAGCAGTGAAGCTTCAGGGTACTCCTACGAGCAGTACTTC | CASSEASGYSYEQYF
once | TRBJ2-3 | TRBD2 | TRBV11-2 | TGTGCCAGCAGCCCCAATTCCGGGGCGGGGGGGCAAACAGATACGCAGTATTTT | CASSPNSGAGGQTDTQYF
NA | TRBJ2-3 | NA | TRBV11-3 | TGTGCCAGCAGCCTCTCGGGGGGCACAGATACGCAGTATTTT | CASSLSGGTDTQYF
NA | TRBJ1-5 | TRBD1 | TRBV6-5 | TGTGCCAGCAGTTCCCGGGACAGGGGTCGCAATCAGCCCCAGCATTTT | CASSSRDRGRNQPQHF
NA | TRBJ2-7 | NA | TRBV5-6 | TGTGCCAGCAGCTTGGTTTTCAGCCCCTACGAGCAGTACTTC | CASSLVFSPYEQYF
NA | TRBJ1-1 | TRBD1 | TRBV7-9 | TGTGCCAGCAGACGACCCCCGGGACAGGGGTTGAACACTGAAGCTTTCTTT | CASRRPPGQGLNTEAFF